This T cell receptor (beta chain) was found in a study of pediatric ulcerative colitis. Germline trimming cut 5 bases from V and 4 bases from J; bases unmatched to any gene: 10. CDR3 length: 18 amino acids. The germline CDR1 and CDR2 sequences are SEHNR and FQNEAQ (reference sequence). One to two pinch biopsies were taken from the rectum during colonoscopy. Sequencing used immunoSEQ multiplex PCR; TCRdb keeps in-frame clones, though not all of them. The sample carries tens of thousands of clones, 78% recorded once. The clonotype originates from a girl between 10 and 17 years old with moderate ulcerative colitis. This chain uses TRBV7-9 with TRBJ2-3; 15 nucleotides align to TRBD2. Input material: gut tissue. The CDR3 here is CASSHGLAGGLGADTQYF. As DNA, the CDR3 is TGTGCCAGCAGCCACGGACTAGCGGGGGGGCTAGGCGCAGATACGCAGTATTTT. The full variable domain, its missing parts supplied by reference TRBV7-9 and TRBJ2-3, is DTGVSQNPRHKITKRGQNVTFRCDPISEHNRLYWYRQTLGQGPEFLTYFQNEAQLEKSRLLSDRFSAERPKGSFSTLEIQRTEQGDSAMYLCASSHGLAGGLGADTQYFGPGTRLTVL.